This TCR beta chain was sequenced for a study of CD8 T cells in ankylosing spondylitis. As the method for making TCR beta libraries, quantitative 5'-RACE with molecular barcodes was used. TCRdb re-derived calls from the 5' RACE reads in MiXCR, one entry per CDR3 protein. The table records 300,000 to 350,000 distinct CDR3 sequences, around 15% of them present only once. Between the trimmed V and J ends, which lost 7 bases and 2 bases, there was a span of 12 bases. CDR3 size: 13 residues. This chain joins TRBV12-3 or TRBV12-4 and TRBJ2-7; D may be TRBD1 (6 bases). The sample was blood, either unsorted or a sorted T cell fraction (not recorded which). The receptor was derived from a male donor with ankylosing spondylitis or in good health (not recorded which). The CDR3: CASKPDSTYEQYF. CDR3 bases: TGTGCCAGCAAACCGGACAGTACCTACGAGCAGTACTTC.